Listed below are T cell receptor beta chains from one sample, sequenced in a study of blood T cell repertoires in COVID-19. Repertoires were generated with immunoSEQ multiplex PCR, while TCRdb's copy carries only in-frame clones and drops some. Counted here are approximately 200,000 clones, 80% to 85% occurring once; the ten biggest clones make up under 5.5%. The sequenced sample consisted of peripheral blood. These TCRs come from a woman in her twenties or thirties with acute or convalescent COVID-19. Each CDR3 is given without its conserved first and last residue. D genes are given only for firm matches. Clone size is given for some rows only: seen once, a few or many times, or a class if the clone is expanded.

TRBJ1-6,14,TRBV5-1,.,few,ASSFGAETHNSPLH
TRBJ1-2,13,TRBV21-1,.,.,ASRILTAWDYGYT
TRBJ1-4,13,TRBV15,.,.,ATSRDLPGNEKLF
TRBJ1-2,11,TRBV6-2/TRBV6-3,TRBD1,.,ASSRGPGGGYT
TRBJ1-5,12,TRBV3-1/TRBV3-2,.,.,ASSQGGLSQPQH
TRBJ2-3,14,TRBV27,.,.,ASSSRLAWWADTQY
TRBJ1-2,11,TRBV19,TRBD1,.,ASTHRGPSGYT
TRBJ1-6,14,TRBV5-1,TRBD1,.,ASSRTGETNNSPLH
TRBJ1-2,14,TRBV5-4,TRBD1,.,ASSLAAKGQNYGYT
TRBJ1-5,14,TRBV19,.,.,ASNRIRPYSNQPQH
TRBJ1-1,14,TRBV7-2,.,.,ASSVRRGGRNTEAF
TRBJ1-1,13,TRBV19,.,few,ASSINWSYGTEAF
TRBJ1-5,11,TRBV3-1/TRBV3-2,.,.,ASSQEGSQPQH
TRBJ2-7,11,TRBV11-3,.,.,ASSLGDSYEQY
TRBJ1-1,11,TRBV29-1,.,.,SGRRQPNTEAF
TRBJ1-4,15,TRBV10-1,TRBD1,.,ASRNFWGQGRVGKLF
TRBJ1-4,12,TRBV4-1,.,few,ASSALLRNEKLF
TRBJ1-6,10,TRBV6-5,.,few,ASGRSESPLH
TRBJ2-3,14,TRBV9,TRBD2,.,ASSARTSGPTDTQY
TRBJ1-6,14,TRBV27,.,once,ASTLTRGILDSPLH
TRBJ1-3,11,TRBV9,TRBD1,.,ASSPAGGNTIY
TRBJ1-6,13,TRBV7-2,TRBD1,.,ASRRDRGTNSPLH
TRBJ2-1,13,TRBV5-1,.,once,ASSLEGQGWDEQF
TRBJ1-2,12,TRBV19,.,.,ASRPGNQAYGYT
TRBJ2-3,13,TRBV19,TRBD1,.,ASSIKGASTDTQY
TRBJ1-5,11,TRBV12-3/TRBV12-4,.,.,ASSLGDNQPQH
TRBJ2-5,13,TRBV9,.,.,ASSVHIAGLETQY
TRBJ2-1,13,TRBV7-2,TRBD2,.,ASSLAASGPNEQF
TRBJ2-7,14,TRBV5-6,.,once,ASSLGPVRGSYEQY
TRBJ1-1,11,TRBV28,.,.,ASTVTVNTEAF
TRBJ2-6,13,TRBV19,.,.,ASSDRRSGANVLT
TRBJ1-6,11,TRBV6-5,TRBD1,.,AHGQGEGSPLH
TRBJ1-5,11,TRBV5-6,.,.,ASSQIGNQPQH
TRBJ1-2,13,TRBV4-2,.,.,ASSQDLGRGQGYT
TRBJ1-1,13,TRBV5-6,TRBD1,once,ASSPGTGPRTEAF
TRBJ2-7,13,TRBV19,.,.,ASSTLGGELYEQY
TRBJ1-2,9,TRBV2,TRBD1,.,ASKTGHGYT
TRBJ2-7,13,TRBV6-5,.,.,ASSYSTPGSYEQY
TRBJ2-7,13,TRBV7-2,.,.,ASSLVGGVGGEQY
TRBJ1-1,10,TRBV5-4,.,.,ASSRPETEAF
TRBJ2-1,9,TRBV6-5,.,once,ASSYGEVQF
TRBJ1-1,11,TRBV6-4,.,.,ASSLDDYTEAF
TRBJ1-2,13,TRBV6-6,TRBD1,few,ASSYSGQGASGYT
TRBJ2-7,11,TRBV4-1,TRBD1,.,ASSLRDSYEQY
TRBJ2-1,11,TRBV19,.,.,ASRIGLNNEQF
TRBJ1-1,13,TRBV11-1,.,.,ASRHGAGWFTEAF
TRBJ1-2,12,TRBV7-9,.,few,ASSLGWGSYGYT
TRBJ2-7,12,TRBV7-8,TRBD1,once,ASSPQAGGHEQY
TRBJ1-6,15,TRBV5-1,TRBD1,.,ASSARFDRGQDSPLH